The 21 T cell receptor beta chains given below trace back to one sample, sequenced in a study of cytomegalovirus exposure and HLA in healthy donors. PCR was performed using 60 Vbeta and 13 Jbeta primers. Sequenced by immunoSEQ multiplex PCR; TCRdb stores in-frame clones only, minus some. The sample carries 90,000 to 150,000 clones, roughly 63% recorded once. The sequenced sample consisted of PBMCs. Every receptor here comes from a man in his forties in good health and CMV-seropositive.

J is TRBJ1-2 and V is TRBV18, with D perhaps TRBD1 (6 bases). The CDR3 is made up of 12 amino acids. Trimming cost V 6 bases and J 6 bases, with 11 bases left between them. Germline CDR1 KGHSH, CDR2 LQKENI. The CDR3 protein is CASSPDRNGYTF. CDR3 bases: TGTGCCAGCTCCCCCGACAGGAATGGCTACACCTTC.

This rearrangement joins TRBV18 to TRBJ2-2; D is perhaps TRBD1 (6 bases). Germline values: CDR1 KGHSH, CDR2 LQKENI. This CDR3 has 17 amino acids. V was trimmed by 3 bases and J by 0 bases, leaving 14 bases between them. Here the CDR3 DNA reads TGTGCCAGCTCACCGTTTCCCGGACAGTCGAACACCGGGGAGCTGTTTTTT. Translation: CASSPFPGQSNTGELFF.

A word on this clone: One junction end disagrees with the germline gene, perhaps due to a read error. The CDR3 loop reads CASSYRTGSDLNF. CDR3 bases: TGTGCCAGCAGTTATCGCACAGGGTCTGACTTAAACTTC. The V gene is TRBV6-5, the J gene TRBJ2-7; D possibly corresponds to TRBD1 (6 bases). Germline-derived CDR1 and CDR2 are MNHEY and SVGAGI. CDR3 size: 13 residues.

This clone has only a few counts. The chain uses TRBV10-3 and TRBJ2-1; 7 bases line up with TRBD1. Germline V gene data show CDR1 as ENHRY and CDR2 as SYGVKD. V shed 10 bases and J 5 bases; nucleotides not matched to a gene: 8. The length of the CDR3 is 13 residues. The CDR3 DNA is TGTGCCACCCGGGACAGTACCCACAATGAGCAGTTCTTC. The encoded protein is CATRDSTHNEQFF.

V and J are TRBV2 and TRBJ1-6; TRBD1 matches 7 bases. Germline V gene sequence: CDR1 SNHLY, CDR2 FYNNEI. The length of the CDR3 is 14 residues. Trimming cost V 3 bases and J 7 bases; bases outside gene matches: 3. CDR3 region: CASSERRGNSPLHF. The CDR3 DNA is TGTGCCAGCAGTGAGCGCAGGGGGAATTCACCCCTCCACTTT.

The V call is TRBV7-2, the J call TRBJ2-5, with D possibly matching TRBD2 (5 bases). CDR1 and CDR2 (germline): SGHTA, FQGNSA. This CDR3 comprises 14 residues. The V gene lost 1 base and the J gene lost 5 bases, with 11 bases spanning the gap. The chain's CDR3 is CASSLGARGETQYF. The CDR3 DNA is TGTGCCAGCAGCTTAGGGGCTAGAGGGGAGACCCAGTACTTC.

CDR3 nucleotide sequence: TGTGCCAGCAGCGTAGGACGGGACAGCCGAAACACCATATATTTT. It translates to CASSVGRDSRNTIYF. This sequence joins TRBV9 and TRBJ1-3; TRBD1 matches at 7 bases. CDR3 length equals 15 residues. The V segment lost 0 bases and the J segment 5 bases; nucleotides outside the gene matches: 5. The germline V gene encodes CDR1 SGDLS and CDR2 YYNGEE.

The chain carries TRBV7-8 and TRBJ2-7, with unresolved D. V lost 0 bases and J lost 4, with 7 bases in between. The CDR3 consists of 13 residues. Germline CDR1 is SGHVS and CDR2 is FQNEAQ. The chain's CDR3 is CASSLAGLYEQYF. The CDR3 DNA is TGTGCCAGCAGCTTAGCCGGTCTTTACGAGCAGTACTTC.

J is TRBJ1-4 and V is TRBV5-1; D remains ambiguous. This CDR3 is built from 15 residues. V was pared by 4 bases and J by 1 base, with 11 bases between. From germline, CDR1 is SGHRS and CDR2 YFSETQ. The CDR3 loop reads CASSLMAGTNEKLFF. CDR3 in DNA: TGCGCCAGCAGCCTCATGGCGGGAACTAATGAAAAACTGTTTTTT.

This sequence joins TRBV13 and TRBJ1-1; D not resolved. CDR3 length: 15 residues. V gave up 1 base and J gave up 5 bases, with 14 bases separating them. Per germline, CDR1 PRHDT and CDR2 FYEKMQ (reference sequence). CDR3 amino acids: CASSLVRTGWTEAFF. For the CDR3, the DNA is TGTGCCAGCAGCTTAGTCAGGACGGGGTGGACTGAAGCTTTCTTT.

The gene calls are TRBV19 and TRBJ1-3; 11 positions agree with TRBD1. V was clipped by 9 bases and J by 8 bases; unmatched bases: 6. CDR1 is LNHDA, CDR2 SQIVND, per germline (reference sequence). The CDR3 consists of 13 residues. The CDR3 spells CASAGQGADTIYF. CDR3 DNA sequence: TGTGCCAGCGCCGGACAGGGGGCAGACACCATATATTTT.

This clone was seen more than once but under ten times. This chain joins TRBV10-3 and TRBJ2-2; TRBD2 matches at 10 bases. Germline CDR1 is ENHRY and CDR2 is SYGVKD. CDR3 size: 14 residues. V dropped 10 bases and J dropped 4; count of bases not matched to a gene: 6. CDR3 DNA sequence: TGTGCCACAACCGGGACTAGCGTCACCGGGGAGCTGTTTTTT. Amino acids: CATTGTSVTGELFF.

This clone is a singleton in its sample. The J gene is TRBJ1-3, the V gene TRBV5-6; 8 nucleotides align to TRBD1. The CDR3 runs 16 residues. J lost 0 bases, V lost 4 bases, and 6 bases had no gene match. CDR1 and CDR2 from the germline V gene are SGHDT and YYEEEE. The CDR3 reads CASSPLTGDSGNTIYF. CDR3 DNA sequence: TGTGCCAGCAGCCCGCTGACAGGGGACTCTGGAAACACCATATATTTT. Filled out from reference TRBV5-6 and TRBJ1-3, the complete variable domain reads DAGVTQSPTHLIKTRGQQVTLRCSPKSGHDTVSWYQQALGQGPQFIFQYYEEEERQRGNFPDRFSGHQFPNYSSELNVNALLLGDSALYLCASSPLTGDSGNTIYFGEGSWLTVV.

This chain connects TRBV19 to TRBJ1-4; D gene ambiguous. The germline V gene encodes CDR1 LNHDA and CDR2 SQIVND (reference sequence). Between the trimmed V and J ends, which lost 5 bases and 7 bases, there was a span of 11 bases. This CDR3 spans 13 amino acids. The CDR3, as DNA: TGTGCCAGTAGTCCCGGGGTCAGTGAAAAACTGTTTTTT. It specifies CASSPGVSEKLFF.

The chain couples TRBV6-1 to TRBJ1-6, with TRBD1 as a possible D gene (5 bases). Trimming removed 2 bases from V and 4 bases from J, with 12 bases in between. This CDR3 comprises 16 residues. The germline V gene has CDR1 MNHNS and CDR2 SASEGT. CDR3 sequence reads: CASSEPTDAYNSPLHF. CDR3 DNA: TGTGCCAGCAGTGAACCGACAGACGCTTATAATTCACCCCTCCACTTT.

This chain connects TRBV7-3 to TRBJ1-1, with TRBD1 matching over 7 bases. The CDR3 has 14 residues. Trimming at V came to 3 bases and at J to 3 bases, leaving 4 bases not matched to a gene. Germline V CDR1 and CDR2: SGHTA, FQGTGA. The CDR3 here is CASSFTGEDTEAFF. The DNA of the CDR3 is TGTGCCAGCAGCTTTACAGGGGAGGACACTGAAGCTTTCTTT. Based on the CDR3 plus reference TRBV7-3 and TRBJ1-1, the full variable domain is GAGVSQTPSNKVTEKGKYVELRCDPISGHTALYWYRQSLGQGPEFLIYFQGTGAADDSGLPNDRFFAVRPEGSVSTLKIQRTERGDSAVYLCASSFTGEDTEAFFGQGTRLTVV.

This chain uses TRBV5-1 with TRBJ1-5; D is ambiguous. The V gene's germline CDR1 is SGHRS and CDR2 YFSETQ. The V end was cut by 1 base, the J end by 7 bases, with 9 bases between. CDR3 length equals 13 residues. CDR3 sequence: CASSLSGEQPQHF. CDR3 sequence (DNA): TGCGCCAGCAGCTTGAGTGGGGAGCAGCCCCAGCATTTT.

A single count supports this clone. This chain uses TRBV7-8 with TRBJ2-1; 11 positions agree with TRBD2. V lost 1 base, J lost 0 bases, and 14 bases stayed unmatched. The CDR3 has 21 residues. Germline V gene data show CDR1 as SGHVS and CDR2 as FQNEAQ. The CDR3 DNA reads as TGTGCCAGCAGCTTAGGTAGAAGGCTCTTAGCGGGAGGGAGCTCCTACAATGAGCAGTTCTTC. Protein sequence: CASSLGRRLLAGGSSYNEQFF.

CDR3 residues: CASSPMEQVEAFF. The CDR3, as DNA: TGTGCCAGCTCACCAATGGAACAGGTTGAAGCTTTCTTT. V usage is TRBV18 and J usage is TRBJ1-1; TRBD1 might be the D (5 bases). Trimming left V 2 bases short and J 7 bases short, with 11 bases between. The CDR3 has 13 amino acids. Germline V gene lookup returns CDR1 KGHSH and CDR2 LQKENI.

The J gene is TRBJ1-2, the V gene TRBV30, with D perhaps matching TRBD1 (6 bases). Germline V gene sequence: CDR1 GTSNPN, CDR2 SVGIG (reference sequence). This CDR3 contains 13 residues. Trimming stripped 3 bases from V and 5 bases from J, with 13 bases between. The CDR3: CAWRLTGIYGYTF. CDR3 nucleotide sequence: TGTGCCTGGAGATTAACAGGGATTTATGGCTACACCTTC.

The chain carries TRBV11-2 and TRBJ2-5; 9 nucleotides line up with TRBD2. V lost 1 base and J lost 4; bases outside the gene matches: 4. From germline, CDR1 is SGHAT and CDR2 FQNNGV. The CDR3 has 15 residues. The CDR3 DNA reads TGTGCCAGCAGCTTAGCAGGAGCGGGAGGAGAGACCCAGTACTTC. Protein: CASSLAGAGGETQYF.